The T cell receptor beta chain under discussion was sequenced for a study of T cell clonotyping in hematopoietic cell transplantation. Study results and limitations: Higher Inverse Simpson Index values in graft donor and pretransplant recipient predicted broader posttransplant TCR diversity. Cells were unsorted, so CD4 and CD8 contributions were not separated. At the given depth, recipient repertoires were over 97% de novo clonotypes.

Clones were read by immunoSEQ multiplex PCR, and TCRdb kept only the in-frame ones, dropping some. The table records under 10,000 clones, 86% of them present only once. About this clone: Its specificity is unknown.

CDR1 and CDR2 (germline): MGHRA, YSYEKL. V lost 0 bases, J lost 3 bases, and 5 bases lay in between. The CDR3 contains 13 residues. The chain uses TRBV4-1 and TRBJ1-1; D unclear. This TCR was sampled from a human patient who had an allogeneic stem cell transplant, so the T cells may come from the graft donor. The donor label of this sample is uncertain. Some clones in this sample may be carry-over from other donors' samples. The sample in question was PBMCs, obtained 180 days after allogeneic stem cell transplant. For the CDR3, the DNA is TGCGCCAGCAGCCAAGAAAGGGACACTGAAGCTTTCTTT. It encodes CASSQERDTEAFF.